The rows below give T cell receptor beta chains drawn from one sample of a study of blood T cell repertoires in COVID-19. Assay: immunoSEQ multiplex PCR; the TCRdb copy retains only in-frame clones and omits some. The data contain under 250,000 clones, roughly 84% of them singletons. The sample taken for sequencing was peripheral blood. Source of these receptors: a man in his forties or fifties with active or convalescent COVID-19. Both conserved end residues are part of each CDR3. D genes are given only for firm matches. Part of the rows lack a size; the others show once, few, many or a class for expanded clones.

j_call,d_call,v_call,clone_size,cdr3_nt,cdr3_aa
TRBJ2-1,TRBD1,TRBV19,once,TGTGCCAGTAGTATTTCACAGGACAGGGCTCGTCTACACAATGAGCAGTTCTTC,CASSISQDRARLHNEQFF
TRBJ1-1,.,TRBV2,.,TGTGCCAGCGCGTGGGATCGGGGAGACACTGAAGCTTTCTTT,CASAWDRGDTEAFF
TRBJ1-2,.,TRBV18,.,TGTGCCAGCTCCCCCGTTCCCTATGGCTACACCTTC,CASSPVPYGYTF
TRBJ2-6,.,TRBV11-2,.,TGTGCCAGCAGCTTACACGGGGAGCCTGGGGCCAACGTCCTGACTTTC,CASSLHGEPGANVLTF
TRBJ2-4,.,TRBV6-2/TRBV6-3,.,TGTGCCAGCAGTTACTTTGTGGGACAAGCTAGCCCTATAAACATTCAGTACTTC,CASSYFVGQASPINIQYF
TRBJ1-4,TRBD1,TRBV27,.,TGTGCCAGCAGGCAGGGGGGAACTAATGAAAAACTGTTTTTT,CASRQGGTNEKLFF
TRBJ2-2,.,TRBV7-9,.,TGTGCCAGCAGCTTAGCGTGGGCCAAGAACACCGGGGAGCTGTTTTTT,CASSLAWAKNTGELFF
TRBJ1-1,.,TRBV2,.,TGTGCCAGCAGTGGATTACGGGGACAAAGGGGGAACACTGAAGCTTTCTTT,CASSGLRGQRGNTEAFF
TRBJ2-3,TRBD1,TRBV13,.,TGTGCCAGCAGCTTAGGACAGGGGTTCCGCACAGATACGCAGTATTTT,CASSLGQGFRTDTQYF
TRBJ2-7,TRBD2,TRBV19,.,TGTGCCAGTAGTATCCTAGCGGGAGCGTACGAGCAGTACTTC,CASSILAGAYEQYF
TRBJ2-1,.,TRBV2,.,TGTGCCAGCAGTCCAACTGTGGGACAATACAATGAGCAGTTCTTC,CASSPTVGQYNEQFF
TRBJ1-3,.,TRBV5-1,few,TGCGCCAGCAGCCCGGGGGGGATACGATCCGGAAACACCATATATTTT,CASSPGGIRSGNTIYF
TRBJ1-4,.,TRBV28,.,TGTGCCAGCAGCCCCCCGGGAGTTAATGAAAAACTGTTTTTT,CASSPPGVNEKLFF
TRBJ2-4,TRBD2,TRBV3-1/TRBV3-2,.,TGTGCCAGCAGCCAAGATGCGGGGGTCGTAGCCAAAAACATTCAGTACTTC,CASSQDAGVVAKNIQYF
TRBJ1-4,.,TRBV7-8,.,TGTGCCAGCAGCTTCCGGGATAGCAATGAAAAACTGTTTTTT,CASSFRDSNEKLFF
TRBJ2-1,.,TRBV3-1/TRBV3-2,.,TGTGCCAGCAGCCAAGAACTAGCTCTCAATGAGCAGTTCTTC,CASSQELALNEQFF
TRBJ2-5,.,TRBV2,.,TGTGCCAGCAGTGAGGACTTCCAAGAGACCCAGTACTTC,CASSEDFQETQYF
TRBJ1-6,TRBD1,TRBV27,.,TGTGCCAGCAGTGCACCGGGACAGGGGAATTCACCCCTCCACTTT,CASSAPGQGNSPLHF
TRBJ2-1,.,TRBV5-5,.,TGTGCCAGCAGCTCGCGGACAGCCTACAATGAGCAGTTCTTC,CASSSRTAYNEQFF
TRBJ1-1,.,TRBV5-4,.,TGTGCCAGCAGCTTGGCGACAATGAACACTGAAGCTTTCTTT,CASSLATMNTEAFF
TRBJ1-5,TRBD1,TRBV28,.,TGTGCCAGCAGAGCGACAGGGTTGAAGAATCAGCCCCAGCATTTT,CASRATGLKNQPQHF
TRBJ2-3,TRBD2,TRBV7-2,few,TGTGCCAGCAGCTTACATCGAGCGGGGGGGGGCACAGATACGCAGTATTTT,CASSLHRAGGGTDTQYF
TRBJ2-1,TRBD1,TRBV19,.,TGTGCCAGTAGTTTAGGGGGGACAGGGGTCAGCTCCTACAATGAGCAGTTCTTC,CASSLGGTGVSSYNEQFF
TRBJ2-2,TRBD1,TRBV19,.,TGTGCCAGTAGTGAAGGGACAGGGCGTCTGAACACCGGGGAGCTGTTTTTT,CASSEGTGRLNTGELFF
TRBJ1-2,TRBD1,TRBV5-1,.,TGCGCCAGCAGCTTGGGGGACAGGGTTAATAATGGCTACACCTTC,CASSLGDRVNNGYTF
TRBJ2-3,TRBD2,TRBV5-6,.,TGTGCCAGCAGCTTCTCTCGGGAGGCCGGGGATGTTACGCAGTATTTT,CASSFSREAGDVTQYF
TRBJ1-4,TRBD1,TRBV19,.,TGTGCCAGTAGACCAAGGACAGGGCCCACCGCAACTAATGAAAACCTGTTTTTT,CASRPRTGPTATNENLFF
TRBJ1-2,.,TRBV2,.,TGTGCCAGCAGTCCAACTCGGGACAAGGGATATGGCTACACCTTC,CASSPTRDKGYGYTF
TRBJ2-3,TRBD2,TRBV5-1,.,TGCGCCAGCAGCTTGGACTTGGGACTAGCTTCAGATACGCAGTATTTT,CASSLDLGLASDTQYF
TRBJ2-3,.,TRBV24-1,.,TGTGCCACCAGTGATTTACCCCTGACTAGACCGCAGTATTTT,CATSDLPLTRPQYF
TRBJ2-3,.,TRBV2,.,TGTGCCAGCAGTCCTCAGGATACGCAGTATTTT,CASSPQDTQYF
TRBJ2-3,TRBD2,TRBV5-6,once,TGTGCCAGCAGGGCGGGACTAGAGGCAGATACGCAGTATTTT,CASRAGLEADTQYF
TRBJ2-2,TRBD1,TRBV6-2/TRBV6-3,.,TGTGCCAGCAGTTACTCGACAGGGGTCCGGTACACCGGGGAGCTGTTTTTT,CASSYSTGVRYTGELFF